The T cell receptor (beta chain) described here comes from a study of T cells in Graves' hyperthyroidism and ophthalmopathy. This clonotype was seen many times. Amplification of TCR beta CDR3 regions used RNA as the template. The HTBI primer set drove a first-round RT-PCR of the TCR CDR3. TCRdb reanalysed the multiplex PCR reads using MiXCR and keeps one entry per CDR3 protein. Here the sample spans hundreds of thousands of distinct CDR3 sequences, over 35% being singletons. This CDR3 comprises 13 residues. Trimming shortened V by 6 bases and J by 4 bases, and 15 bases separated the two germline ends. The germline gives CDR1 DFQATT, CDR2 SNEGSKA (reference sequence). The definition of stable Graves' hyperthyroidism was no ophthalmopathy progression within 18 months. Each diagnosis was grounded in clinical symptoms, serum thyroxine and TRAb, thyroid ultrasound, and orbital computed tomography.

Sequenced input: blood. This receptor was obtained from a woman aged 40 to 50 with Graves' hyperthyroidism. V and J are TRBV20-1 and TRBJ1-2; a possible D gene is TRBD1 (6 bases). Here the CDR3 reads CSADSGEGYGYTF. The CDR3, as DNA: TGCAGTGCCGATTCAGGGGAAGGCTATGGCTACACCTTC.